These 29 T cell receptor beta chains share one sample of origin, sequenced in a study of liver allograft versus peripheral blood T cells. As for the study in general: Transplanted livers and recipients' peripheral blood had their T cell receptor repertoires compared.

TCRdb re-derived calls from the reads in MiXCR, one entry per CDR3 protein. Counted here are about 16,000 distinct CDR3 sequences, 20% to 25% occurring once; the ten biggest clones make up about 13%. These receptors all come from a human patient who had a liver transplant. Some of the T cells might come from the graft donor.

This clonotype has just one count. CDR3 DNA sequence: TGTGCCAGTCTCCCGGGCGGGAGGGGCACCGGGGAGCTGTTTTTT. Translated, it gives CASLPGGRGTGELFF. V and J are TRBV7-9 and TRBJ2-2; 9 bases are shared with TRBD2. CDR3 length: 15 residues. The junction had 9 bases not matched to a gene; V was cut back by 9 bases and J by 4 bases. Looked up from germline, CDR1 is SEHNR and CDR2 is FQNEAQ (reference sequence).

Turning to this clonotype: It may be a read error: a sequence one base away is much more abundant. V usage is TRBV27 and J usage is TRBJ2-7; no clear D. Germline V lookup: CDR1 MNHEY, CDR2 SMNVEV (reference sequence). CDR3 size: 15 residues. The CDR3 bases are TGTACCAGCAGTTTATCGCCCGACCCGGACCACGAGCAGTACTTC. This codes for CTSSLSPDPDHEQYF.

J is TRBJ1-5 and V is TRBV15; D call uncertain. V lost 3 bases and J 0 bases, leaving 12 bases between the germline ends. The V gene's germline CDR1 is LNHNV and CDR2 YYDKDF (reference sequence). The CDR3 is 16 residues long. The CDR3 DNA is TGTGCCACCAGCAGCCCCGATTTGCGTAGCAATCAGCCCCAGCATTTT. Residues: CATSSPDLRSNQPQHF.

There are many counts of this clonotype. The V call is TRBV24-1, the J call TRBJ2-1, with 7 nucleotides matching TRBD2. Germline V gives CDR1 KGHDR, CDR2 SFDVKD. V was clipped by 5 bases and J by 3 bases; unmatched bases: 6. This CDR3 comprises 15 residues. The chain's CDR3 is CATSAARGVYNEQFF. CDR3 sequence (DNA): TGTGCCACCAGTGCCGCCCGGGGGGTCTACAATGAGCAGTTCTTC.

The V and J genes are TRBV19 and TRBJ2-7; TRBD1 matches at 7 bases. V was pared by 5 bases and J by 2 bases, with 9 bases of the junction left unmatched. The CDR3 is 15 residues long. Germline loops: CDR1 LNHDA, CDR2 SQIVND (reference sequence). The CDR3: CASSVTGAEPYEQYF. The CDR3 nucleotides read TGTGCCAGTAGTGTCACAGGGGCGGAACCCTACGAGCAGTACTTC.

This clonotype came up a few times. The rearrangement joins TRBV10-3 to TRBJ2-1, with TRBD1 as a possible D gene (5 bases). The germline V gene encodes CDR1 ENHRY and CDR2 SYGVKD. Deletions cut 2 bases from V and 4 bases from J, with 18 bases between. The CDR3 extends over 17 amino acids. The CDR3 region is CAISEGRKSGSYNEQFF. CDR3 nucleotide sequence: TGTGCCATCAGTGAGGGCAGAAAGTCAGGGTCTTACAATGAGCAGTTCTTC.

This clonotype was recorded once. The V call is TRBV7-3, the J call TRBJ2-2; D is possibly TRBD2 (6 bases). Trimming shortened V by 5 bases and J by 4 bases, and 11 bases separated the two germline ends. The CDR3 spans 14 residues. The germline V gene encodes CDR1 SGHTA and CDR2 FQGTGA. CDR3 coding DNA: TGTGCCAGCAGCCCAGGGACTTTCACCGGGGAGCTGTTTTTT. Translation: CASSPGTFTGELFF. Drawing the rest from reference TRBV7-3 and TRBJ2-2, the complete variable domain is GAGVSQTPSNKVTEKGKYVELRCDPISGHTALYWYRQSLGQGPEFLIYFQGTGAADDSGLPNDRFFAVRPEGSVSTLKIQRTERGDSAVYLCASSPGTFTGELFFGEGSRLTVL.

Concerning this clonotype: This may be a read error, as it is one base from a much larger clone. The J gene is TRBJ2-2, the V gene TRBV24-1; either TRBD1 or TRBD2 may fit D (5 bases each). The length of the CDR3 is 18 residues. The germline V gene has CDR1 KGHDR and CDR2 SFDVKD. The CDR3 nucleotides read TGTGCCACCAGTGATTTCTACTGGCAGGGTTTCAACACCGGGGAGCCGTTTTTT. This encodes CATSDFYWQGFNTGEPFF.

The sample holds a few counts of this clonotype. This chain uses TRBV28 with TRBJ1-2, with 12 bases aligning to TRBD1. Germline V lookup: CDR1 MDHEN, CDR2 SYDVKM. The CDR3 runs to 12 residues. Losses at the gene ends were 10 bases for V and 8 bases for J; bases not matched to a gene: 5. CDR3 in amino acids: CAMGQGAAGYTF. DNA for the CDR3: TGTGCCATGGGACAGGGGGCTGCGGGCTACACCTTC.

In its sample, this clonotype is medium-sized. This chain links TRBV19 with TRBJ2-2, with D tentatively TRBD1 or TRBD2 (5 bases each). Germline assignment: CDR1 LNHDA and CDR2 SQIVND (reference sequence). This CDR3 comprises 16 residues. V was trimmed by 1 base and J by 2 bases, leaving 11 bases between them. The CDR3 nucleotides are TGTGCCAGTAGTATAGGGTCCGGGACCAACACCGGGGAGCTGTTTTTT. This sequence encodes CASSIGSGTNTGELFF.

This clonotype was seen more than once but under ten times. The DNA for the CDR3 is TGTGCCAGCAGTTTGGGACAGGGGGGCGCCGGGGAGCTGTTTTTT. Protein: CASSLGQGGAGELFF. This chain links TRBV6-1 with TRBJ2-2; 11 nucleotides line up with TRBD1. With V trimmed by 5 bases and J by 6 bases, 5 bases remained unmatched. The CDR3 spans 15 residues. Per germline, CDR1 MNHNS and CDR2 SASEGT.

This chain links TRBV9 with TRBJ2-6; TRBD1 might be the D (5 bases). Germline assignment: CDR1 SGDLS and CDR2 YYNGEE. CDR3 size: 18 residues. V lost 0 bases, J lost 4 bases, and 17 bases lay in between. The CDR3 region has the DNA TGTGCCAGCAGCGTAGACCTCACCCAGGGTGCCGGGGCCAACGTCCTGACTTTC. Amino acids: CASSVDLTQGAGANVLTF.

This clonotype was recorded a few times. In DNA, the CDR3 is TGTGCCAGCACCCTCCTTGCTAGCGGGGGGGCCAATGAGCAGTTCTTC. This gives the protein CASTLLASGGANEQFF. The J gene is TRBJ2-1, the V gene TRBV28, with 12 positions matching TRBD2. After removal of 7 bases from V and 6 bases from J, the junction contained 10 bases not matched to a gene. Germline CDR1 and CDR2: MDHEN and SYDVKM. The CDR3 runs 16 residues.

The J gene is TRBJ2-1, the V gene TRBV30; 7 bases are shared with TRBD2. Germline V gene lookup returns CDR1 GTSNPN and CDR2 SVGIG (reference sequence). With V trimmed by 6 bases and J by 9 bases, 17 bases remained unmatched. The length of the CDR3 is 15 residues. The CDR3 DNA reads as TGTGCCTGTTATATGCGGGGAGGGCCTCATCGTGAGCAGTTCTTC. It encodes CACYMRGGPHREQFF. Full variable domain (missing parts from reference TRBV30 and TRBJ2-1): SQTIHQWPATLVQPVGSPLSLECTVEGTSNPNLYWYRQAAGRGLQLLFYSVGIGQISSEVPQNLSASRPQDRQFILSSKKLLLSDSGFYLCACYMRGGPHREQFFGPGTRLTVL.

There are a few counts of this clonotype. The chain uses TRBV6-5 and TRBJ2-1; D tentatively fits TRBD1 or TRBD2 (5 bases each). Germline CDR1 is MNHEY and CDR2 is SVGAGI. V was pared by 6 bases and J by 0 bases, with 18 bases between. There are 17 residues in the CDR3. CDR3 region: CASRHRDGLRSYNEQFF. The CDR3 region has the DNA TGTGCCAGCAGACACCGGGACGGACTGCGCTCCTACAATGAGCAGTTCTTC.

About this clonotype: Its ends do not fully match the called genes, so a read error is possible. This chain joins TRBV18 and TRBJ1-1; D call uncertain. CDR3 length equals 13 residues. From germline, CDR1 is KGHSH and CDR2 LQKENI. The DNA for the CDR3 is TGTGCCAGCTCAGAAGATATGAACACTGAAGATTTCTTT. The encoded protein is CASSEDMNTEDFF.

The chain combines TRBV12-3 or TRBV12-4 with TRBJ2-5; D remains unclear. CDR3 length: 15 amino acids. The ends were cut back, 3 bases at V and 3 bases at J, with 14 bases in the middle. CDR3 bases: TGTGCCAGCAGTTTGTCCGGACGGTTAAAAGAGACCCAGTACTTC. Encoded protein: CASSLSGRLKETQYF.

This clonotype was detected ten times or more. The chain combines TRBV27 with TRBJ2-6; tentative D call: TRBD2 (6 bases). Germline V lookup: CDR1 MNHEY, CDR2 SMNVEV (reference sequence). The CDR3 is 15 residues long. Trimming pared 5 bases from V and 7 bases from J, leaving 15 bases between. CDR3 region: CASSAWGVSANVLTF. The CDR3 DNA is TGTGCCAGCAGTGCCTGGGGGGTTAGCGCCAACGTCCTGACTTTC.

This clonotype was seen only a few times. This chain joins TRBV29-1 and TRBJ2-3, with 11 bases lining up with TRBD2. Germline CDR1 and CDR2: SQVTM and ANQGSEA. Germline trimming cut 3 bases from V and 2 bases from J; bases unmatched to any gene: 4. The CDR3 consists of 15 residues. The CDR3 nucleotides read TGCAGCGTTGACGGACTAGCGGGTACCACAGATACGCAGTATTTT. The encoded protein is CSVDGLAGTTDTQYF.

This clonotype occurred a few times. The chain recombines TRBV28 with TRBJ1-4; D is uncertain. Trimming shortened V by 6 bases and J by 12 bases, and 14 bases separated the two germline ends. The germline CDR1 and CDR2 sequences are MDHEN and SYDVKM. This CDR3 is built from 12 residues. As DNA, the CDR3 is TGTGCCAGCAGACTGGCCCGGCGGGAACTGTTTTTT. Protein sequence: CASRLARRELFF.

This clonotype came up a few times. The V and J genes are TRBV28 and TRBJ1-1; D uncertain. Germline V lookup: CDR1 MDHEN, CDR2 SYDVKM. V was trimmed by 9 bases and J by 2 bases, leaving 13 bases between them. This CDR3 has 13 amino acids. CDR3 in amino acids: CASGPIYNTEAFF. The CDR3 DNA is TGTGCCAGTGGCCCCATCTATAACACTGAAGCTTTCTTT. Full variable domain (rest looked up from reference TRBV28 and TRBJ1-1): DVKVTQSSRYLVKRTGEKVFLECVQDMDHENMFWYRQDPGLGLRLIYFSYDVKMKEKGDIPEGYSVSREKKERFSLILESASTNQTSMYLCASGPIYNTEAFFGQGTRLTVV.

V and J are TRBV6-2 or TRBV6-3 and TRBJ2-7; 7 bases match TRBD1. The CDR3 loop spans 15 amino acids. Looked up from germline, CDR1 is MNHEY and CDR2 is SVGEGT. J lost 4 bases, V lost 6 bases, and 12 bases had no gene match. CDR3 loop: CASRSRTGRLYEQYF. CDR3 nucleotide sequence: TGTGCCAGCAGATCGCGGACAGGTCGCCTTTACGAGCAGTACTTC.

The chain has TRBV18 and TRBJ2-7; 11 positions match TRBD2. The V gene's germline CDR1 is KGHSH and CDR2 LQKENI. Trimming removed 6 bases from V and 1 base from J; junction bases left unmatched: 8. This CDR3 is 16 amino acids long. Here the CDR3 reads CASSGTSGILSYEQYF. As DNA, the CDR3 is TGTGCCAGCTCTGGGACTAGCGGAATCCTGTCCTACGAGCAGTACTTC.

The CDR3 spells CASSSPGLRESYEQYF. CDR3 DNA sequence: TGTGCCAGCAGTTCCCCTGGGTTGCGGGAGTCCTACGAGCAGTACTTC. The chain combines TRBV6-5 with TRBJ2-7; 7 bases agree with TRBD2. The V gene's germline CDR1 is MNHEY and CDR2 SVGAGI. V gave up 4 bases and J gave up 1 base; unmatched junction bases: 10. The CDR3 length is 16 residues.

By share of the sample, this clonotype is medium-sized. The genes are TRBV18 and TRBJ1-5; D possibly corresponds to TRBD1 (6 bases). Per the germline V gene, CDR1 is KGHSH and CDR2 is LQKENI. V lost 0 bases and J 7 bases, leaving 22 bases between the germline ends. There are 18 residues in the CDR3. In DNA, the CDR3 is TGTGCCAGCTCACCACCGCCGTCAGCTCAGGGGTTGGGGCAGCCCCAGCATTTT. It encodes CASSPPPSAQGLGQPQHF. Full variable domain (rest looked up from reference TRBV18 and TRBJ1-5): NAGVMQNPRHLVRRRGQEARLRCSPMKGHSHVYWYRQLPEEGLKFMVYLQKENIIDESGMPKERFSAEFPKEGPSILRIQQVVRGDSAAYFCASSPPPSAQGLGQPQHFGDGTRLSIL.

This clonotype is deemed medium-sized. The CDR3 nucleotides read TGTGCCAGTTATAATTTCGACAGCCTAAACACTGAAGCTTTCTTT. Amino acid sequence: CASYNFDSLNTEAFF. V and J are TRBV19 and TRBJ1-1; D may be TRBD1 (5 bases). Germline loops: CDR1 LNHDA, CDR2 SQIVND (reference sequence). The V gene lost 8 bases and the J gene lost 2 bases, with 18 bases spanning the gap. The CDR3 has 15 amino acids.

This clonotype occurred a few times. This sequence joins TRBV7-2 and TRBJ2-5; TRBD2 agrees at 11 bases. Unmatched junction bases numbered 12, after V lost 6 bases and J lost 9 bases. Germline V gives CDR1 SGHTA, CDR2 FQGNSA. The CDR3 is 15 amino acids. CDR3 nucleotide sequence: TGTGCCAGCAGTTCAACTAGCGGGAGCATTGCGGCCCAGTACTTC. Its protein is CASSSTSGSIAAQYF.

Many counts were recorded for this clonotype. J is TRBJ2-1 and V is TRBV7-2; D remains unclear. The CDR3 length is 13 residues. CDR1 and CDR2 from the germline V gene are SGHTA and FQGNSA. Trimming cost V 2 bases and J 5 bases, with 7 bases left between them. This chain's CDR3 is CASSLFRDNEQFF. In DNA, the CDR3 is TGTGCCAGCAGCTTATTCCGTGACAATGAGCAGTTCTTC.

This clonotype was counted at least ten times. The V call is TRBV19, the J call TRBJ2-5; TRBD1 matches 9 bases. Germline V lookup: CDR1 LNHDA, CDR2 SQIVND (reference sequence). Unmatched junction bases numbered 15, after V lost 5 bases and J lost 5 bases. This CDR3 comprises 17 residues. The CDR3 protein is CASSFLPPGQGSETQYF. Written as DNA, the CDR3 is TGTGCCAGTAGTTTCCTCCCCCCGGGACAGGGTTCGGAGACCCAGTACTTC.